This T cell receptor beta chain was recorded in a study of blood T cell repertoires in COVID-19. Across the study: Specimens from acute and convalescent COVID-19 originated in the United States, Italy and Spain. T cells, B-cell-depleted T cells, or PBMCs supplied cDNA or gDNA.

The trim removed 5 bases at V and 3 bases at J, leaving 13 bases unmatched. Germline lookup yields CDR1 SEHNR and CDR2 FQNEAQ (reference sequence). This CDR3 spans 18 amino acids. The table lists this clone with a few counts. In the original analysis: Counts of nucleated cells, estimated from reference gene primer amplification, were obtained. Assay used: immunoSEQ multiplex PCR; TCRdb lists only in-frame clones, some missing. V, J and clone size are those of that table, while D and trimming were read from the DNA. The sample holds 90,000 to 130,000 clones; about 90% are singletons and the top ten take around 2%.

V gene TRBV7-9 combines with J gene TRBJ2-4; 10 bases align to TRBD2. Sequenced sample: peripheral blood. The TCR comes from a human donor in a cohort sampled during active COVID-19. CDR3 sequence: CASSPPFRLAGNKNIQYF. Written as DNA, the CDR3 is TGTGCCAGCAGCCCACCTTTTCGACTAGCGGGCAACAAAAACATTCAGTACTTC.